This TCR beta chain was obtained from a study of blood T cells in healthy people across ages. The authors ran a second PCR of roughly 7 to 11 cycles using a sample-barcoded 5' primer and a J-beta primer mix. A tag from a template-switch adaptor with 12 random nucleotides marked each cDNA molecule. CDR3-containing paired-end reads numbering at least 2.5 million came from each sample. A single record per CDR3 protein comes from TCRdb applying MiXCR to the 5' RACE reads. This table holds hundreds of thousands of distinct CDR3 sequences, about 42% found once. A note on this clonotype: Its cognate antigen is unknown.

Study-wide results and limits: The diversity estimates, figures obtained from one million T cells, were considered underestimates.

Material: blood. This clonotype originated in a man older than 75 in good health.

The chain's CDR3 is CASSEGDEQFF. The DNA of the CDR3 is TGTGCCAGCAGTGAAGGGGATGAGCAGTTCTTC. The genes are TRBV6-1 and TRBJ2-1; no clear D. The length of the CDR3 is 11 residues. The ends were cut back, 1 base at V and 8 bases at J, with 3 bases in the middle. CDR1 is MNHNS and CDR2 is SASEGT in the germline V gene.